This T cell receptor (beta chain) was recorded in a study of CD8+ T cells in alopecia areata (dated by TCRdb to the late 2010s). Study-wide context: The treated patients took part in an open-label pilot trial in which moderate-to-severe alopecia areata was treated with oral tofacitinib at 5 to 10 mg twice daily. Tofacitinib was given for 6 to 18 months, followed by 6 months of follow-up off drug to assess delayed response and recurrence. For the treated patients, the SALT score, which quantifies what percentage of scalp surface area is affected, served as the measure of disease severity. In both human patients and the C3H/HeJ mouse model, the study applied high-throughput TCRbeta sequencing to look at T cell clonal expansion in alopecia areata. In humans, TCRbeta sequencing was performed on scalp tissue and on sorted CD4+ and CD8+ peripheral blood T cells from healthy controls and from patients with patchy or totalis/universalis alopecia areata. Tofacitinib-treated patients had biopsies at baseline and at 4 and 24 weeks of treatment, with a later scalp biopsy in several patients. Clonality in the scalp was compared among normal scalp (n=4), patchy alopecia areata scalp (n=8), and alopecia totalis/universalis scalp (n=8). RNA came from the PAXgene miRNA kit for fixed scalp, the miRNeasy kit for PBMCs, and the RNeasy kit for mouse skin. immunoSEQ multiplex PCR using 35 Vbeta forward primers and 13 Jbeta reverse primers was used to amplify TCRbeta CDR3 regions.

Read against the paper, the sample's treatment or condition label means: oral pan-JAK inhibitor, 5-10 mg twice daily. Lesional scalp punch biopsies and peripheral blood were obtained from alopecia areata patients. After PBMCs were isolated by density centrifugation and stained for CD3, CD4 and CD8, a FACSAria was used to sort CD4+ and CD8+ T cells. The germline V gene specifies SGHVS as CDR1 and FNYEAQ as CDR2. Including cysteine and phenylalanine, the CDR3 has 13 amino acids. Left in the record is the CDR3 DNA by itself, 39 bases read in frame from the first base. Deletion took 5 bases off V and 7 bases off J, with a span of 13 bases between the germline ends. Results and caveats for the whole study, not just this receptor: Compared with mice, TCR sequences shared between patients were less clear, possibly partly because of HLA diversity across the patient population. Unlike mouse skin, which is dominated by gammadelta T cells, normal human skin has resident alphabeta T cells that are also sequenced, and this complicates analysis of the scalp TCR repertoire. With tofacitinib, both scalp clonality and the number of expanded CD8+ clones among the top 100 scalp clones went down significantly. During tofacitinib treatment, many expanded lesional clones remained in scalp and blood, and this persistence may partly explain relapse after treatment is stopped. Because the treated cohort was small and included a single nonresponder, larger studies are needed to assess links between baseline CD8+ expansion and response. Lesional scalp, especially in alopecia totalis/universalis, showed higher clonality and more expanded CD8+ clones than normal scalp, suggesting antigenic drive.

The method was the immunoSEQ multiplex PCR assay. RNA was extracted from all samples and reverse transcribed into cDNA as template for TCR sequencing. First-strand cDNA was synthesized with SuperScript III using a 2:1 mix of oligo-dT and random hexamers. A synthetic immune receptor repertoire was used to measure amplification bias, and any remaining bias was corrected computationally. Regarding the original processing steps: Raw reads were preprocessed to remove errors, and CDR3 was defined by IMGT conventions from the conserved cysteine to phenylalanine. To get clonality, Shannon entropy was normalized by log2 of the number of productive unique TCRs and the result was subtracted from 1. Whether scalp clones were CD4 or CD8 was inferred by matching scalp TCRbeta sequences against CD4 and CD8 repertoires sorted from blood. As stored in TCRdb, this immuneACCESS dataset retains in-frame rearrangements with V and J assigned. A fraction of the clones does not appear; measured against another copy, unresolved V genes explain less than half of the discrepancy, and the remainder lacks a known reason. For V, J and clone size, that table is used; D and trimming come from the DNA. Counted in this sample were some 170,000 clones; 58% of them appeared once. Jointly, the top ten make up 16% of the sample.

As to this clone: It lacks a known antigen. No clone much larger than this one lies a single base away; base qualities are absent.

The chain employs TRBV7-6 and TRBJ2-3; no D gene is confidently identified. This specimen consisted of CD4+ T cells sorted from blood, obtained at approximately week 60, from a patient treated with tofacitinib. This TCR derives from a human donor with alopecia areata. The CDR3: CASSPSSRYTQYF. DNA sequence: TGTGCCAGCAGCCCCTCGTCGAGATATACGCAGTATTTT.